Shown below are 11 T cell receptor beta chains from a single sample sequenced in a study of patients and donors after allogeneic stem cell transplantation. TCRdb fed the RT-PCR reads into MiXCR, producing one record per CDR3 protein. The data contain 390,000 or so distinct CDR3 sequences, more than 15% of them seen just once; the ten biggest clones take up 7.2%. Material: blood, either unsorted or a sorted T cell fraction (not recorded which). The receptors stem from a human donor who was either an allogeneic HSCT recipient or a stem cell or donor lymphocyte infusion donor (not recorded which). It is not recorded whose cells these are; they may come from a transplant donor.

The chain joins TRBV29-1 to TRBJ1-1, with TRBD1 identical over 8 bases. Germline CDR1 reads SQVTM; CDR2 reads ANQGSEA. V trimming: 6 bases; J trimming: 5 bases; junction bases outside the gene matches: 14. CDR3 size: 15 residues. CDR3 region: CSVLDRAAVGTEAFF. The CDR3, as DNA: TGCAGCGTCTTGGACAGGGCGGCCGTGGGAACTGAAGCTTTCTTT.

This clonotype occurred once. CDR3 sequence: CASSLTGAGNQPQHF. The CDR3 DNA reads TGTGCCAGCAGTTTAACAGGGGCAGGCAATCAGCCCCAGCATTTT. The J gene is TRBJ1-5, the V gene TRBV27; 7 bases fit TRBD1. Germline V gene sequence: CDR1 MNHEY, CDR2 SMNVEV (reference sequence). J gave up 2 bases and V 2 bases, and 3 bases lay outside the gene matches. The CDR3 spans 15 residues.

The sample holds a few counts of this clonotype. V and J are TRBV5-1 and TRBJ1-6, with a possible D match to TRBD1 (5 bases). This CDR3 contains 14 residues. The V end lost 7 bases, the J end lost 5 bases, and 13 bases lay between the germline ends. Germline loops: CDR1 SGHRS, CDR2 YFSETQ. CDR3 sequence reads: CASLLRDHNSPLHF. In nucleotides, the CDR3 is TGCGCCAGCTTGCTCCGGGACCATAATTCACCCCTCCACTTT.

This chain uses TRBV28 with TRBJ2-2; D may be TRBD2 (5 bases). This CDR3 is 15 amino acids long. V was clipped by 3 bases and J by 4 bases, with 12 bases between them. Per the germline V gene, CDR1 is MDHEN and CDR2 is SYDVKM. CDR3 sequence reads: CASSFTGEGTGELFF. CDR3 coding DNA: TGTGCCAGCAGTTTTACCGGGGAAGGCACCGGGGAGCTGTTTTTT.

The chain is built from TRBV24-1 and TRBJ2-2; D not resolved. V was shortened by 4 bases and J by 4 bases, with 12 bases between the two germline ends. There are 15 residues in the CDR3. Germline assignment: CDR1 KGHDR and CDR2 SFDVKD. CDR3: CATSDLFSITGELFF. In nucleotides, the CDR3 is TGTGCCACCAGTGACCTCTTCTCAATCACCGGGGAGCTGTTTTTT.

The table lists this clonotype with many counts. The chain links TRBV29-1 to TRBJ2-2; no clear D gene. V was trimmed by 5 bases and J by 7 bases, leaving 14 bases between them. Germline V lookup: CDR1 SQVTM, CDR2 ANQGSEA. This CDR3 contains 13 residues. The CDR3 is CSVPSPTSGELFF. For the CDR3, the DNA is TGCAGCGTTCCCTCGCCTACGAGCGGGGAGCTGTTTTTT.

This chain links TRBV4-2 with TRBJ1-5, with D hard to call. Germline CDR1 and CDR2: LGHNA and YNFKEQ. This CDR3 is 15 amino acids long. Between the trimmed V and J ends, which lost 4 bases and 0 bases, there was a span of 10 bases. The CDR3 DNA reads as TGTGCCAGCAGCCCGGCGGGGAATAGCAATCAGCCCCAGCATTTT. It yields the protein CASSPAGNSNQPQHF.

The chain has TRBV19 and TRBJ2-2, with 8 bases identical to TRBD1. CDR3 length: 16 amino acids. The V gene's germline CDR1 is LNHDA and CDR2 SQIVND (reference sequence). V trimming: 5 bases; J trimming: 0 bases; junction bases outside the gene matches: 5. The CDR3 sequence: CASSRSGGPNTGELFF. The CDR3 coding sequence is TGTGCCAGTAGTCGATCAGGGGGCCCGAACACCGGGGAGCTGTTTTTT. Combining the CDR3 with reference TRBV19 and TRBJ2-2 gives the whole variable domain DGGITQSPKYLFRKEGQNVTLSCEQNLNHDAMYWYRQDPGQGLRLIYYSQIVNDFQKGDIAEGYSVSREKKESFPLTVTSAQKNPTAFYLCASSRSGGPNTGELFFGEGSRLTVL.

In its sample, this clonotype was seen a few times. V and J are TRBV6-5 and TRBJ1-5; a possible D gene is TRBD1 (5 bases). There are 12 residues in the CDR3. Trimming left V 2 bases short and J 10 bases short, with 9 bases between. Germline CDR1 reads MNHEY; CDR2 reads SVGAGI. This CDR3 reads CASSYNGHPQHF. The CDR3 DNA follows: TGTGCCAGCAGTTACAACGGACACCCCCAGCATTTT.

In this sample, this clonotype turned up many times. V is TRBV5-1 and J is TRBJ1-1, with D perhaps matching TRBD1 (6 bases). Germline CDR1 and CDR2: SGHRS and YFSETQ. CDR3 size: 14 residues. Trimming shortened V by 5 bases and J by 2 bases, and 13 bases separated the two germline ends. CDR3 bases: TGCGCCAGCAGATACAGGGTTCTTAACACTGAAGCTTTCTTT. Residues: CASRYRVLNTEAFF.

This clonotype was detected many times. The genes are TRBV5-1 and TRBJ2-5; maybe TRBD2 (5 bases). Germline V lookup: CDR1 SGHRS, CDR2 YFSETQ. V lost 0 bases and J 5 bases, leaving 14 bases between the germline ends. The CDR3 length is 15 residues. In nucleotides, the CDR3 is TGCGCCAGCAGCTTGGTGTCCGGGGAAGGGGAGACCCAGTACTTC. Protein: CASSLVSGEGETQYF.